The rows below give T cell receptor beta chains drawn from one sample of a study of T cells in Graves' hyperthyroidism and ophthalmopathy. Each CDR3 protein gets one entry after TCRdb re-called the multiplex PCR reads with MiXCR. Found here are about 290,000 distinct CDR3 sequences, roughly 15% of them singletons; the top ten hold roughly 33%. Sequencing used blood. These TCRs come from a man aged 30-40 years with Graves' hyperthyroidism. CDR3s include the opening cysteine and the closing phenylalanine or tryptophan. D genes are given only for firm matches. Not every row has a clone size; where given, it reads once, few, many or a size class.

few,NA,TRBJ1-1,11,TRBV9,CASTLITEAFF,TGTGCCAGCACCCTTATCACTGAAGCTTTCTTT
NA,TRBD1,TRBJ1-3,14,TRBV5-1,CASSLPGQVATIYF,TGCGCCAGCAGCTTACCGGGACAGGTGGCCACCATATATTTT
many,NA,TRBJ2-3,16,TRBV12-3/TRBV12-4,CASSFGRRVSTDTQYF,TGTGCCAGCAGTTTCGGCAGACGGGTGAGCACAGATACGCAGTATTTT
few,NA,TRBJ2-7,14,TRBV15,CATSLNTHSYEQYF,TGTGCCACCAGCCTTAACACCCACTCCTACGAGCAGTACTTC
NA,NA,TRBJ2-5,16,TRBV5-1,CASSGAGGQHQETQYF,TGCGCCAGCAGCGGGGCGGGCGGACAGCATCAAGAGACCCAGTACTTC
many,TRBD1,TRBJ2-3,16,TRBV11-2,CASSLDDRVGTDTQYF,TGTGCCAGCAGCTTAGACGACAGGGTGGGCACAGATACGCAGTATTTT
many,TRBD1,TRBJ2-7,14,TRBV2,CASSEPGQNYEQYF,TGTGCCAGCAGTGAGCCGGGACAGAACTACGAGCAGTACTTC
many,NA,TRBJ2-2,14,TRBV6-1,CASSEGTETGELFF,TGTGCCAGCAGTGAAGGGACAGAAACCGGGGAGCTGTTTTTT
many,TRBD1,TRBJ1-5,15,TRBV10-1,CASSPGQGLNQPQHF,TGCGCCAGCAGCCCCGGACAGGGACTCAATCAGCCCCAGCATTTT
many,NA,TRBJ1-5,15,TRBV19,CASSIGVIGNQPQHF,TGTGCCAGTAGTATTGGGGTCATAGGGAATCAGCCCCAGCATTTT
many,NA,TRBJ2-3,11,TRBV27,CASSFGATQYF,TGTGCCAGCAGTTTCGGGGCTACGCAGTATTTT
many,NA,TRBJ2-7,12,TRBV28,CASSLPVYEQYF,TGTGCCAGCAGTCTCCCGGTCTACGAGCAGTACTTC
NA,TRBD1,TRBJ2-1,17,TRBV2,CASSEESGTGPLDEQFF,TGTGCCAGCAGTGAAGAGTCTGGGACAGGGCCCTTGGATGAGCAGTTCTTC
many,TRBD1,TRBJ1-1,17,TRBV5-1,CASSLRGGAGMNTEAFF,TGCGCCAGCAGCTTGAGAGGGGGCGCCGGGATGAACACTGAAGCTTTCTTT
many,NA,TRBJ1-5,14,TRBV30,CAWSRTVQGQPQHF,TGTGCCTGGAGCCGTACCGTCCAGGGCCAGCCCCAGCATTTT
few,NA,TRBJ2-3,13,TRBV20-1,CSALDGGTDTQYF,TGCAGTGCCCTCGACGGGGGCACAGATACGCAGTATTTT